Below, one TCR beta chain is given with its context. The antigen it recognizes is unknown. The record has no base qualities; no much larger clone is one base away. The source of the sample is a study of blood T cell repertoires in COVID-19 (dated by TCRdb to about 2020). For the wider study: Samples covering the acute and convalescent phases of COVID-19 were provided by collaborators in the United States, Italy and Spain. The prospective study material was composed of cDNA or gDNA derived from T cells, B-cell-depleted T cells, or PBMCs. Deeply sampled blood TCRbeta repertoires from subjects exposed to, actively infected with, or recovered from COVID-19 were included in the dataset. The repertoires were made available in a free public database intended to serve as a resource for research on the immune response to SARS-CoV-2. Samples were obtained from the ongoing ImmuneRACE study (first 160 participants) and from some 1,200 subjects provided by 6 global collaborators. Nearly every sample came with metadata listing a de-identified subject ID, COVID-19 status, age in years and sex. Where HLA class I and class II types were available, the types were taken from metadata supplied by the sample provider, not from assay-based typing. Findings and caveats that apply to the study as a whole: How much clinical and demographic metadata was included differed by source and by participant, and the metadata was provided uncurated.

The CDR3 spans 13 residues, from the cysteine through the phenylalanine. Only the CDR3 part of the read is kept: 39 bases, read in frame from the first base. Looking up the germline V gene (reference sequence) yields CDR1 MNHEY and CDR2 SMNVEV. The germline ends are 12 bases apart after V is trimmed by 6 bases and J by 7 bases. TCRbeta CDR3 regions were amplified from genomic DNA using the immunoSEQ Assay, a bias-controlled multiplex PCR. In the authors' own workflow: Within the assay, amplification of reference gene primers was used to estimate how many nucleated cells each sample contained. To quantify the absolute abundance of each unique TCRbeta CDR3 rearrangement, sequence reads were collapsed and filtered. Productive Simpson clonality was computed per sample as the square root of Simpson's diversity index over productive rearrangements. TCRdb limited this immuneACCESS table to in-frame rearrangements with V and J called. A share of clones is missing; checked studies link under half to unresolved V genes, and the rest is unexplained. That table gives V, J and clone size, and the DNA gave D and trimming. This sample comprises hundreds of thousands of clones, approximately 86% of them detected only once. 1.5% to 2% of the sample comes from the top ten.

Participants in the prospective study were enrolled through a virtual design, were aged about 18 to 90 years, and lived in approximately 25 United States geographic areas. To assign participants to cohorts, the prospective study relied on clinical history that participants themselves reported in a screening survey and a study questionnaire. ImmuneRACE Cohort 3 recovered participants were defined by two consecutive negative NP/OP PCR tests, healthcare professional clearance, or symptom resolution. In the prospective study, mobile phlebotomists collected whole blood, serum and a nasopharyngeal or oropharyngeal swab from each participant. Over an approximately two-month period, participants in the prospective study had the option of providing additional blood draws and questionnaires. Before DNA extraction, blood samples from the prospective study were shipped at room temperature or frozen.

The sequenced sample was PBMCs or T cells enriched from blood (not recorded which). The clonotype comes from a woman aged 45-59 years who had recovered from COVID-19. Here the chain combines TRBV27 and TRBJ2-2; the D gene remains uncertain. CDR3 region: CASSGDLGGELFF. The DNA is as follows: TGTGCCAGCAGCGGCGATCTAGGCGGGGAGCTGTTTTTT.